The clone carrying this T cell receptor (beta chain) was seen only a few times. The antigen remains unidentified. One end of the junction does not line up with germline, which may come from a read error. Alongside a J-beta primer mix, a sample-barcoded 5' primer served in a second PCR lasting roughly 7 to 11 cycles. All cDNA molecules were each tagged by a template-switch adaptor with 12 random nucleotides. TCRdb re-derived calls from the 5' RACE reads in MiXCR, one entry per CDR3 protein. The table has about 800,000 distinct CDR3 sequences, just under 25% seen once. CDR1 is SEHNR and CDR2 is FQNEAQ in the germline V gene (reference sequence). CDR3 length: 15 amino acids. The data stem from a study of blood T cells in healthy people across ages. Study-level points and caveats: The recorded TCR beta diversity per million T cells decreased in a roughly linear manner with age. The long-lived group displayed more naive CD4+ cells, plus higher diversity, than the aged donors did.

These data also featured in a second study, about T cells of mothers and their children.

Sequenced: blood. This TCR was recovered from a boy younger than 18 in good health. The V and J genes are TRBV7-9 and TRBJ2-7; D is perhaps TRBD2 (6 bases). The DNA for the CDR3 is TGTGCCAGGAGCTTAGCACCGGGGGTTTTTTACGAGCAGTACTTC. It yields the protein CARSLAPGVFYEQYF. The whole variable domain, filled in from reference TRBV7-9 and TRBJ2-7, reads DTGVSQNPRHKITKRGQNVTFRCDPISEHNRLYWYRQTLGQGPEFLTYFQNEAQLEKSRLLSDRFSAERPKGSFSTLEIQRTEQGDSAMYLCARSLAPGVFYEQYFGPGTRLTVT.